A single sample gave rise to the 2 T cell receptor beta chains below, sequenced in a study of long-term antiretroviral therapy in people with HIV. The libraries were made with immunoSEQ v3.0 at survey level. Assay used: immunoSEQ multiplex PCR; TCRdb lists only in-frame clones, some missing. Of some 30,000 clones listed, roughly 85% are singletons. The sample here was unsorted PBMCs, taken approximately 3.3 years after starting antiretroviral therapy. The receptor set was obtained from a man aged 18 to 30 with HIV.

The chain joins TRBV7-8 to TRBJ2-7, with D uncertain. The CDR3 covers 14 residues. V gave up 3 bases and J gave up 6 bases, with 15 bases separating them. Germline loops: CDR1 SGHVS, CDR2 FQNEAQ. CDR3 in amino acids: CASSFGARMIEQYF. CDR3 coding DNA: TGTGCCAGCAGCTTTGGTGCCCGTATGATCGAGCAGTACTTC.

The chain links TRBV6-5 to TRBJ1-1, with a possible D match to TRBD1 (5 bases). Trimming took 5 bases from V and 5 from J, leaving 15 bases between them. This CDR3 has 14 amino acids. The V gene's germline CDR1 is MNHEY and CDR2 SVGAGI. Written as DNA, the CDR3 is TGTGCCAGCAGTAGAGGTAGGGGAAGAACTGAAGCTTTCTTT. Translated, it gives CASSRGRGRTEAFF.